This TCR beta chain was recovered during a study of blood T cells in healthy people across ages (dated by TCRdb to 2015 to 2017). Regarding the complete study: Template switching captured roughly one uniquely barcoded TCR beta cDNA molecule per two T cells in model experiments. The donors were divided into four age groups: young (average around 16 years), middle-aged (roughly 40), aged (around 59) and long-lived (roughly 88). To track age-related changes in TCR beta repertoire diversity, the study relied on deep sequencing normalized with unique cDNA molecular identifiers. Two additional independent replicas of 1 million unique cDNA reads from the same blood draw were analyzed for two donors (one aged 18 to 30 and one aged 80 or older). To avoid experimental bias, donors of different ages were distributed randomly across sequencing lanes.

On this clonotype: No cognate antigen has been identified for it. No base qualities exist here, and no much larger clone lies one base off it.

On the study overall, not on this receptor specifically: Estimates of total diversity based on one million sequenced T cells were regarded as lower bounds and as underestimates. A strong correlation was found between observed TCR beta diversity and the percentage of naive T cells measured by flow cytometry. The CMV infection status of donors was not known, potentially confounding age-related changes in expanded clonotypes. Observed TCR beta diversity per million T cells fell roughly linearly with age, and a significant reduction was already apparent by age roughly 41. Since profiling was done on bulk unsorted PBMCs, naive and antigen-experienced compartments could not be conclusively compared. Compared with the aged group, the long-lived group had more naive CD4+ T cells, fewer expanded clones and increased TCR diversity, a pattern suggesting age selection.

The donors were around 39 Caucasian individuals from Russia, aged roughly 6 to 100 years, who were systemically healthy. Approximately 10 milliliters of peripheral blood were collected from each donor into EDTA-treated Vacutainer tubes. Ficoll-Paque density-gradient centrifugation was used to isolate PBMCs, with at least 7 million obtained per sample. Total RNA, at least 6 micrograms per sample, was extracted from PBMCs with Trizol reagent. For every donor, flow cytometry on a PBMC aliquot measured the percentage of naive CD45RAhigh/CD27high T cells. The protocol used for the library was 5' RACE. These reads were obtained on an Illumina HiSeq 2500. A second 7 to 11 cycle PCR used a sample-barcoded 5' primer and a J-beta primer mix. A template-switch 5' adaptor carrying 12 random nucleotides introduced a unique molecular identifier onto each TCR beta cDNA molecule. Each sample yielded at least 3 million CDR3-containing paired-end reads. The Mint cDNA synthesis kit, primed by a TRBC-specific oligonucleotide, was used to synthesize first-strand cDNA from all RNA. Following uracil-DNA glycosylase treatment, all cDNA underwent a first 18-cycle PCR with the universal primers M1SS and BC2_uni_R. As for the authors' bioinformatics: For normalization, 1 million high-quality reads, each with a distinct molecular identifier, were randomly selected from each sample. Instead of being binned into consensus sequences, reads with shared molecular identifiers were discarded. MiTCR, run with a Q25 quality threshold and the strictest error-elimination algorithm, handled CDR3 identification, clonotype clustering and error correction. A nonparametric unseen species model with Euler transformation was used to estimate a lower bound on total TCR beta diversity. Through fastp at Q25 and MiXCR, TCRdb rebuilt clones from the public reads, retaining in-frame beta chains. Each entry is one CDR3 protein sequence, shown with its most common DNA and genes. Here the V and J calls rest on TCRdb's processing, not on the authors' analysis. Within this sample are around 1.5 million distinct CDR3 sequences, with about 31% of them counted one time only. Approximately 10% of the sample rests with the top ten.

The CDR3 measures 16 amino acids from cysteine to phenylalanine. Kept here is only the CDR3 DNA, which spans 48 bases and is read in frame from base 1. V trim: 4 bases; J trim: 2 bases; unmatched bases: 8. The V gene is TRBV12-3 or TRBV12-4 and the J gene is TRBJ2-1; 7 bases in the middle match TRBD2. Sequencing was done on a sample of blood. The sequence came from a woman aged 30 to 39 in good health. The CDR3 protein sequence reads: CASSWGLSEPYNEQFF. The DNA reads as follows: TGTGCCAGCAGTTGGGGACTAAGCGAGCCCTACAATGAGCAGTTCTTC.